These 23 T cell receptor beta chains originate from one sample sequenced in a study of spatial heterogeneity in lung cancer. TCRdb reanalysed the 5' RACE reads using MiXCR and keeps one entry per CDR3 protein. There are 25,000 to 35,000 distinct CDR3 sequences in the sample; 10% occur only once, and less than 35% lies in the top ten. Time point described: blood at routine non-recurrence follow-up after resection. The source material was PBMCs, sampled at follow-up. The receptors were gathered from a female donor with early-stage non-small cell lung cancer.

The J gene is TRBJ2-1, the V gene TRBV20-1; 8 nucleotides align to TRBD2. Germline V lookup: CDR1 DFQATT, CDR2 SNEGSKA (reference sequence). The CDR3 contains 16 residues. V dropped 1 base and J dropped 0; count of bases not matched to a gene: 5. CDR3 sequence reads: CSARGLGTSSYNEQFF. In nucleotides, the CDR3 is TGCAGTGCTAGAGGTCTCGGGACTAGCTCCTACAATGAGCAGTTCTTC.

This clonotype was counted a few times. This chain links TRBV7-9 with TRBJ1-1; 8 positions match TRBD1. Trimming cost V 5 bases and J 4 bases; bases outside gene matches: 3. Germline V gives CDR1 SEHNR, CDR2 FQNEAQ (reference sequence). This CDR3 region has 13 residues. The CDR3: CASSGQGGTEAFF. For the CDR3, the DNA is TGTGCCAGCAGCGGACAGGGAGGCACTGAAGCTTTCTTT.

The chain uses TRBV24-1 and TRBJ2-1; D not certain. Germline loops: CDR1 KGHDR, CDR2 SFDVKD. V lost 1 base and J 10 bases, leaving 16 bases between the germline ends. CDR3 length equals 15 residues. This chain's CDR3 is CATSDFVRPLREQFF. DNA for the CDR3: TGTGCCACCAGTGATTTCGTTCGTCCACTCAGGGAGCAGTTCTTC.

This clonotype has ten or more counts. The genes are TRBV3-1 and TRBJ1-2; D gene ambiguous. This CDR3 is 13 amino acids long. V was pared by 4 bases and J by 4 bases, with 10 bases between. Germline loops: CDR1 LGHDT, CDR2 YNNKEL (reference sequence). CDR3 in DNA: TGTGCCAGCAGCCCGCTATGGTCCTATGGCTACACCTTC. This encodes CASSPLWSYGYTF.

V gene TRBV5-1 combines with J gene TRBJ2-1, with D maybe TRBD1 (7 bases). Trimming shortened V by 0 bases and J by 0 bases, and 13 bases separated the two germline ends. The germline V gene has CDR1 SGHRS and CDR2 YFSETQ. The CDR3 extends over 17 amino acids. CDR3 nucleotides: TGCGCCAGCAGCTTGGGGGGCGGGACAGTCTCCTACAATGAGCAGTTCTTC. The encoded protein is CASSLGGGTVSYNEQFF.

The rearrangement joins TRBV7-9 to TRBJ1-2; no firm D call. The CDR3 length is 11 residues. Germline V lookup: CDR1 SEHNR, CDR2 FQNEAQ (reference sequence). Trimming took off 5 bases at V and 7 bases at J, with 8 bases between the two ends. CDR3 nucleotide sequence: TGTGCCAGCAGCCATGCGGCTGGCTACACCTTC. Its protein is CASSHAAGYTF. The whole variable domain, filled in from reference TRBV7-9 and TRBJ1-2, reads DTGVSQNPRHKITKRGQNVTFRCDPISEHNRLYWYRQTLGQGPEFLTYFQNEAQLEKSRLLSDRFSAERPKGSFSTLEIQRTEQGDSAMYLCASSHAAGYTFGSGTRLTVV.

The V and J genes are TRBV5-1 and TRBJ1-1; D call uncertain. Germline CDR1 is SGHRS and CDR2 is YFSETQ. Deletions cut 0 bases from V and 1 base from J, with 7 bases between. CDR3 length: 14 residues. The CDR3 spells CASSLGRGNTEAFF. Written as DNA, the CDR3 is TGCGCCAGCAGCTTGGGTCGGGGGAACACTGAAGCTTTCTTT.

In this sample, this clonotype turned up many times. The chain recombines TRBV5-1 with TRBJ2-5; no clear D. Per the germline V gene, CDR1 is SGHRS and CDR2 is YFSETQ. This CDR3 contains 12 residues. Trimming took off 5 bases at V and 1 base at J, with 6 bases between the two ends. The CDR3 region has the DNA TGCGCCAGCAGTTCGGGCCAAGAGACCCAGTACTTC. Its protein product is CASSSGQETQYF.

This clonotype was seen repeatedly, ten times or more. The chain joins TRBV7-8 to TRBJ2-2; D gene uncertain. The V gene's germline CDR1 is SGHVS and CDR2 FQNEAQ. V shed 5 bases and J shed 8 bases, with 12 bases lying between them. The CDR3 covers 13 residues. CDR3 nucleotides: TGTGCCAGCAGCCCTGACACCAGTGGGGAGCTGTTTTTT. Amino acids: CASSPDTSGELFF.

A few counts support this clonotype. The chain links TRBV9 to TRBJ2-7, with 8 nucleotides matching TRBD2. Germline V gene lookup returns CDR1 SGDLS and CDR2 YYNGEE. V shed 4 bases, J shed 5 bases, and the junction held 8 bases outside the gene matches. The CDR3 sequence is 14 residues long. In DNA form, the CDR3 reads TGTGCCAGCAGCCACTTTAGCGGGGACCACGAGCAGTACTTC. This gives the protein CASSHFSGDHEQYF.

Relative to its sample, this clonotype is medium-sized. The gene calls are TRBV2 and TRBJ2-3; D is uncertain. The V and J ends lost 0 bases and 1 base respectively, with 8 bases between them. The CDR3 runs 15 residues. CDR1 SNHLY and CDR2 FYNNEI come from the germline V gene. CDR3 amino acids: CASSEALGRTDTQYF. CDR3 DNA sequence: TGTGCCAGCAGTGAAGCGCTTGGCCGCACAGATACGCAGTATTTT.

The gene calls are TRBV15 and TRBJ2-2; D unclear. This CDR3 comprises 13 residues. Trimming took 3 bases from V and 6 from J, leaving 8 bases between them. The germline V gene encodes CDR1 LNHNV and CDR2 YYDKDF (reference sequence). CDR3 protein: CATSRTAAGELFF. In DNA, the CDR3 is TGTGCCACCAGCAGGACTGCTGCCGGGGAGCTGTTTTTT.

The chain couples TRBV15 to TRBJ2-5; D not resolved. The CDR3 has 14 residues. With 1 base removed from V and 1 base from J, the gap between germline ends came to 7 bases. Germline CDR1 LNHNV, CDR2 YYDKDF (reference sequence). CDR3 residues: CATSRVRIQETQYF. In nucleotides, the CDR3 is TGTGCCACCAGCAGAGTGCGGATCCAAGAGACCCAGTACTTC.

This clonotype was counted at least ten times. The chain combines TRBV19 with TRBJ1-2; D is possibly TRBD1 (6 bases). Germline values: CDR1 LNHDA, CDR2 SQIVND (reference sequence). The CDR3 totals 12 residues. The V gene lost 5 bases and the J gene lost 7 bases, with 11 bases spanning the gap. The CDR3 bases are TGTGCCAGTAGTGACAGGTGGTTTGGCTACACCTTC. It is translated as CASSDRWFGYTF.

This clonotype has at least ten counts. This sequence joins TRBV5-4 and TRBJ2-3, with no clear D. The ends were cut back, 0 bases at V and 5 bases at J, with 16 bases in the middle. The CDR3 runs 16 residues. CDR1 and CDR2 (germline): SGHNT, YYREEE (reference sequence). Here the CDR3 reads CASSLAVAAGGDTQYF. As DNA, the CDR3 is TGTGCCAGCAGCTTGGCCGTTGCGGCCGGCGGAGATACGCAGTATTTT. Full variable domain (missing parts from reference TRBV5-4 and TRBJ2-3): ETGVTQSPTHLIKTRGQQVTLRCSSQSGHNTVSWYQQALGQGPQFIFQYYREEENGRGNFPPRFSGLQFPNYSSELNVNALELDDSALYLCASSLAVAAGGDTQYFGPGTRLTVL.

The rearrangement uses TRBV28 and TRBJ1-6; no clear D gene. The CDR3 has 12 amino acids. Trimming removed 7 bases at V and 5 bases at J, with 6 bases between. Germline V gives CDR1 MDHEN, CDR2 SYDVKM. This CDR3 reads CASKSNNSPLHF. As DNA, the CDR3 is TGTGCCAGCAAAAGCAATAATTCACCCCTCCACTTT.

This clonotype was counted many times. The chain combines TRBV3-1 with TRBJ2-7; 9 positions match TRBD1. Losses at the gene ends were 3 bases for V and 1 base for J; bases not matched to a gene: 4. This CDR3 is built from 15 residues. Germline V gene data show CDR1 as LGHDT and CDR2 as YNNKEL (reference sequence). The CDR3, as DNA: TGTGCCAGCAGCCACGGACAGGGGCAATCCTACGAGCAGTACTTC. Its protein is CASSHGQGQSYEQYF.

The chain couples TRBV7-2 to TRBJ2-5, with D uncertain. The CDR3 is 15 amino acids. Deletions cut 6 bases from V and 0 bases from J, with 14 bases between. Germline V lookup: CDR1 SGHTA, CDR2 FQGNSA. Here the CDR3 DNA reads TGTGCCAGCAGATCGCCGACAACGAACCAAGAGACCCAGTACTTC. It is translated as CASRSPTTNQETQYF.

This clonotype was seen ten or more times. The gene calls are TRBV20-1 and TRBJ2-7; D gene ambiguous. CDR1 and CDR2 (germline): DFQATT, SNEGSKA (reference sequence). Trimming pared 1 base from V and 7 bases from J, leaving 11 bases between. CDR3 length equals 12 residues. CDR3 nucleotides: TGCAGTGCTAGAGGTCAGGTCGGAGAGCAGTACTTC. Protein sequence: CSARGQVGEQYF.

CDR3 nucleotide sequence: TGCGCCAGCACCCTTGGTTCCTATAATTCACCCCTCCACTTT. This encodes CASTLGSYNSPLHF. This chain connects TRBV5-1 to TRBJ1-6; D is undetermined. The ends were cut back, 6 bases at V and 1 base at J, with 8 bases in the middle. Germline CDR1 and CDR2: SGHRS and YFSETQ. The CDR3 runs 14 residues.

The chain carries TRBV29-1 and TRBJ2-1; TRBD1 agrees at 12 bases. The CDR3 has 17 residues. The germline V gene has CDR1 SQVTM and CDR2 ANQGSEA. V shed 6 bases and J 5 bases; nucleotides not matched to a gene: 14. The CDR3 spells CSVKHSAGQGANNEQFF. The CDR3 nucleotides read TGCAGCGTCAAACATTCCGCGGGACAGGGGGCTAACAATGAGCAGTTCTTC.

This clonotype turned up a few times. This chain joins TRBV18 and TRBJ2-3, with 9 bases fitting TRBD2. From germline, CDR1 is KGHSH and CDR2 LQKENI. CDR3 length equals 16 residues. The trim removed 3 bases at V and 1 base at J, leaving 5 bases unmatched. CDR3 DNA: TGTGCCAGCTCACCCGCGGGGGGGCCCCGCACAGATACGCAGTATTTT. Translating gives CASSPAGGPRTDTQYF. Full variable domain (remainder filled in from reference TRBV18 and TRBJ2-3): NAGVMQNPRHLVRRRGQEARLRCSPMKGHSHVYWYRQLPEEGLKFMVYLQKENIIDESGMPKERFSAEFPKEGPSILRIQQVVRGDSAAYFCASSPAGGPRTDTQYFGPGTRLTVL.

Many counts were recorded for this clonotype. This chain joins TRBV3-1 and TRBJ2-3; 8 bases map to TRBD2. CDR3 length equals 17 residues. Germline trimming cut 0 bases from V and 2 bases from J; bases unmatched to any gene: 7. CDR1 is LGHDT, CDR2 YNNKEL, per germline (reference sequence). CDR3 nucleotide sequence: TGTGCCAGCAGCCAAGACTTGCGGGGGGACCCCACAGATACGCAGTATTTT. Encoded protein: CASSQDLRGDPTDTQYF.